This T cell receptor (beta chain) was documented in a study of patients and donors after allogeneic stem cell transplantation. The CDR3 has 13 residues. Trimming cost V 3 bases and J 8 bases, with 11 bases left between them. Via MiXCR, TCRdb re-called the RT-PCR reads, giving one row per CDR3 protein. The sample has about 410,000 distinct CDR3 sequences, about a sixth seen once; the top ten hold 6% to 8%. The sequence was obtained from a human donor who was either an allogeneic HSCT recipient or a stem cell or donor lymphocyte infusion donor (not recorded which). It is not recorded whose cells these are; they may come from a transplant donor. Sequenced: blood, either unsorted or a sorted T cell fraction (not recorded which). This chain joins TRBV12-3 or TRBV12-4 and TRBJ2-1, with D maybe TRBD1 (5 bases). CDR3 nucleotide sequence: TGTGCCAGCAGTTTCGACAGACGGTATGAGCAGTTCTTC. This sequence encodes CASSFDRRYEQFF.